What follows are 4 T cell receptor beta chains derived from one specimen sequenced in a study of T cells in Graves' hyperthyroidism and ophthalmopathy. Template material for amplifying TCR beta CDR3 regions consisted of RNA transcripts. The TCR CDR3 first-round RT-PCR relied on the HTBI primer set. TCRdb itself ran the multiplex PCR reads through MiXCR, one entry per CDR3 protein. The sample holds approximately 430,000 distinct CDR3 sequences; about a sixth are singletons and the top ten take about 14%. Sequenced input: blood. Receptors originate from a woman aged 18-30 years with Graves' hyperthyroidism.

This clonotype was observed many times. The V gene is TRBV2, the J gene TRBJ1-1; no reliable D call. Germline V lookup: CDR1 SNHLY, CDR2 FYNNEI. The CDR3 totals 14 residues. V was clipped by 3 bases and J by 1 base, with 9 bases between them. CDR3 residues: CASSERDRNTEAFF. DNA of the CDR3: TGTGCCAGCAGTGAGCGCGACCGGAACACTGAAGCTTTCTTT.

In its sample, this clonotype was seen many times. The chain combines TRBV7-2 with TRBJ1-3; weak D call: TRBD1 (6 bases). The V gene's germline CDR1 is SGHTA and CDR2 FQGNSA. V gave up 6 bases and J gave up 0 bases, with 21 bases separating them. This CDR3 spans 18 amino acids. The DNA of the CDR3 is TGTGCCAGCAGTTTTGGGTTTGGGGGGGGCGACTCTGGAAACACCATATATTTT. It is translated as CASSFGFGGGDSGNTIYF.

This clonotype occurred a few times. CDR3 in amino acids: CASSSQGLNSPLHF. In nucleotides, the CDR3 is TGTGCCAGCAGTTCACAGGGGCTCAATTCACCCCTCCACTTT. V is TRBV9 and J is TRBJ1-6, with TRBD1 matching over 7 bases. CDR1 SGDLS and CDR2 YYNGEE come from the germline V gene. The trim removed 5 bases at V and 7 bases at J, leaving 6 bases unmatched. This CDR3 contains 14 residues.

This chain connects TRBV29-1 to TRBJ1-1, with D unclear. Per germline, CDR1 SQVTM and CDR2 ANQGSEA. With 4 bases removed from V and 1 base from J, the gap between germline ends came to 10 bases. The CDR3 is made up of 13 amino acids. The CDR3, as DNA: TGCAGCGTTGCCTCGCAGGCGAACACTGAAGCTTTCTTT. Translation gives CSVASQANTEAFF.